This entry lists 32 T cell receptor beta chains sequenced from one sample in a study of blood T cells in healthy people across ages. It was with a sample-barcoded 5' primer and a J-beta primer mix that a second PCR of roughly 7 to 12 cycles was run. MiXCR was run by TCRdb on the 5' RACE reads, yielding one entry per CDR3 protein. The table records 550,000 to 750,000 distinct CDR3 sequences, 20% to 25% of them present only once. Sequenced: blood. These receptors were taken from a man between 65 and 85 years old in good health.

The V call is TRBV12-3 or TRBV12-4, the J call TRBJ2-3; D may be TRBD2 (6 bases). V was trimmed by 2 bases and J by 2 bases, leaving 11 bases between them. This CDR3 is built from 15 residues. This CDR3 is CASSLPGLSTDTQYF. In nucleotides, the CDR3 is TGTGCCAGCAGTTTACCGGGACTGTCCACAGATACGCAGTATTTT.

This CDR3 reads CASTATSGIPSTDTQYF. CDR3 DNA: TGTGCCAGCACCGCGACTAGCGGGATCCCTAGCACAGATACGCAGTATTTT. V is TRBV6-1 and J is TRBJ2-3, with 11 positions matching TRBD2. Germline V gene lookup returns CDR1 MNHNS and CDR2 SASEGT. The CDR3 extends over 17 amino acids. V lost 7 bases, J lost 0 bases, and 9 bases stayed unmatched.

This clonotype appeared a few times. This chain links TRBV6-4 with TRBJ2-5, with TRBD2 identical over 10 bases. The J call is doubtful: the DNA matches TRBJ2-1 better. The CDR3 runs to 15 residues. Germline CDR1 MRHNA, CDR2 SNTAGT. CDR3 in amino acids: CASSDRPSGSGEQFF. CDR3 sequence (DNA): TGTGCCAGCAGTGACCGGCCTAGCGGGAGCGGTGAGCAGTTCTTC.

V and J are TRBV25-1 and TRBJ1-1; D call uncertain. The CDR3 extends over 15 amino acids. V was trimmed by 1 base and J by 5 bases, leaving 14 bases between them. Germline V gene data show CDR1 as MGHDK and CDR2 as SYGVNS. The CDR3 loop is CASSEWGGWETEAFF. CDR3 in DNA: TGTGCCAGCAGTGAATGGGGAGGTTGGGAAACTGAAGCTTTCTTT.

The chain couples TRBV3-1 to TRBJ2-1; 11 bases align to TRBD2. CDR1 is LGHDT, CDR2 YNNKEL, per germline (reference sequence). CDR3 length: 14 residues. The J segment lost 8 bases and the V segment lost 7 bases, leaving 7 bases of the junction unmatched. The chain's CDR3 is CASTPSGRSDEQFF. CDR3 nucleotides: TGTGCCAGCACACCTAGCGGGAGGTCCGATGAGCAGTTCTTC.

In this sample, this clonotype turned up a few times. The chain links TRBV7-3 to TRBJ1-1; 11 positions match TRBD1. The length of the CDR3 is 13 residues. After removal of 3 bases from V and 9 bases from J, the junction contained 3 bases not matched to a gene. Germline V gene lookup returns CDR1 SGHTA and CDR2 FQGTGA. In nucleotides, the CDR3 is TGTGCCAGCAGCTTCGGGACAGGGGGTAAAGCTTTCTTT. Protein: CASSFGTGGKAFF.

The V gene is TRBV5-4, the J gene TRBJ1-2; D gene ambiguous. CDR1 and CDR2 (germline): SGHNT, YYREEE (reference sequence). The V end was cut by 0 bases, the J end by 0 bases, with 6 bases between. CDR3 length equals 14 residues. The CDR3 nucleotides read TGTGCCAGCAGCTTGGAACAGACTAACTATGGCTACACCTTC. Translating it yields CASSLEQTNYGYTF.

This clonotype came up a few times. The chain has TRBV10-2 and TRBJ2-5, with D uncertain. Trimming cost V 10 bases and J 1 base, with 13 bases left between them. The germline V gene encodes CDR1 WSHSY and CDR2 SAAADI. CDR3 length equals 13 residues. CDR3 loop: CATARTSQETQYF. CDR3 nucleotide sequence: TGCGCCACCGCAAGGACGTCCCAAGAGACCCAGTACTTC.

The V call is TRBV19, the J call TRBJ2-2, with D perhaps TRBD2 (6 bases). V lost 7 bases, J lost 2 bases, and 29 bases lay in between. The CDR3 is 20 residues long. Looked up from germline, CDR1 is LNHDA and CDR2 is SQIVND (reference sequence). CDR3 DNA sequence: TGTGCCAGTACCCCTTGGCCAGGTGCCAGAGGAGGGACTAACACCGGGGAGCTGTTTTTT. This encodes CASTPWPGARGGTNTGELFF.

This chain links TRBV28 with TRBJ1-2; D perhaps matches TRBD1 (5 bases). From germline, CDR1 is MDHEN and CDR2 SYDVKM. V dropped 6 bases and J dropped 4 bases, with 24 bases sitting between them. This CDR3 has 17 residues. The CDR3 here is CASSLSSGTGSLYGYTF. For the CDR3, the DNA is TGTGCCAGCAGCCTCTCCAGCGGGACCGGATCCCTCTATGGCTACACCTTC.

Only a few counts were recorded for this clonotype. The chain is built from TRBV15 and TRBJ2-5; 11 bases are a match to TRBD1. The DNA end is a closer match to TRBJ2-1, so the J assignment may be wrong. This CDR3 spans 13 amino acids. Germline CDR1 reads LNHNV; CDR2 reads YYDKDF (reference sequence). CDR3 residues: CATRGTGGNEQFF. CDR3 in DNA: TGTGCCACCAGAGGGACAGGGGGGAATGAGCAGTTCTTC.

The genes are TRBV27 and TRBJ2-3; perhaps TRBD2 as D (6 bases). CDR1 is MNHEY, CDR2 SMNVEV, per germline (reference sequence). This CDR3 is built from 15 residues. Trimming pared 6 bases from V and 8 bases from J, leaving 21 bases between. The CDR3 DNA is TGTGCCAGCAGGCGGACGGGACTCCAAGGCTCTACGCAGTATTTT. This translates into CASRRTGLQGSTQYF.

DNA for the CDR3: TGTGCCAGCAGCCCTAGACAGTTACAAGAGACCCAGTACTTC. It translates to CASSPRQLQETQYF. The chain couples TRBV7-8 to TRBJ2-5; tentatively, D is TRBD1 (5 bases). The CDR3 contains 14 residues. Trimming removed 5 bases at V and 2 bases at J, with 12 bases between. Germline V gene data show CDR1 as SGHVS and CDR2 as FQNEAQ.

The chain couples TRBV12-3 or TRBV12-4 to TRBJ2-5, with D tentatively TRBD1 (5 bases). V dropped 3 bases and J dropped 5 bases, with 13 bases sitting between them. The CDR3 sequence is 14 residues long. CDR3 protein: CASSFGRAMETQYF. CDR3 sequence (DNA): TGTGCCAGCAGTTTCGGCAGGGCAATGGAGACCCAGTACTTC.

This chain connects TRBV19 to TRBJ2-2, with 11 bases aligning to TRBD1. J lost 5 bases, V lost 3 bases, and 2 bases had no gene match. Germline V CDR1 and CDR2: LNHDA, SQIVND (reference sequence). This CDR3 is built from 15 residues. CDR3 amino acids: CASSIGQGATGELFF. CDR3 bases: TGTGCCAGTAGTATCGGACAGGGGGCGACCGGGGAGCTGTTTTTT.

V gene TRBV11-2 combines with J gene TRBJ2-7, with TRBD2 as a possible D gene (5 bases). The CDR3 spans 13 residues. Looked up from germline, CDR1 is SGHAT and CDR2 is FQNNGV. V was shortened by 5 bases and J by 6 bases, with 14 bases between the two germline ends. CDR3 nucleotide sequence: TGTGCCAGCAGCCGGCTACTAGGCCCCGAGCAGTACTTC. Protein sequence: CASSRLLGPEQYF. The entire variable domain, with the rest obtained from reference TRBV11-2 and TRBJ2-7, is as follows: EAGVAQSPRYKIIEKRQSVAFWCNPISGHATLYWYQQILGQGPKLLIQFQNNGVVDDSQLPKDRFSAERLKGVDSTLKIQPAKLEDSAVYLCASSRLLGPEQYFGPGTRLTVT.

Remarks on this clonotype: The junction shows a germline mismatch at one end, possibly a read error. This sequence joins TRBV6-4 and TRBJ2-3; TRBD2 matches 10 bases. This CDR3 spans 16 amino acids. Germline V gives CDR1 MRHNA, CDR2 SNTAGT. The CDR3 DNA reads TGTGCCAGCGGTGACTCTAGCGGGGGTCCCACAGATACGCAGTATTTT. It yields the protein CASGDSSGGPTDTQYF.

This clonotype was detected many times. The chain uses TRBV20-1 and TRBJ2-7; 11 bases are a match to TRBD2. The V and J ends lost 1 base and 4 bases, in that order; junction bases with no gene match: 6. The V gene's germline CDR1 is DFQATT and CDR2 SNEGSKA (reference sequence). The CDR3 is 15 residues long. The CDR3 reads CSARAELAGAYEQYF. The CDR3 DNA follows: TGCAGTGCTAGAGCGGAACTAGCGGGAGCGTACGAGCAGTACTTC.

CDR3 coding DNA: TGCAGTGCTGAGGACAGGGGGGTTGGGGAAAAACTGTTTTTT. Amino acid sequence: CSAEDRGVGEKLFF. The V and J genes are TRBV20-1 and TRBJ1-4; 10 nucleotides align to TRBD1. Trimming at V came to 5 bases and at J to 8 bases, leaving 8 bases not matched to a gene. Germline V lookup: CDR1 DFQATT, CDR2 SNEGSKA (reference sequence). The CDR3 spans 14 residues.

This clonotype was seen repeatedly, ten times or more. V gene TRBV11-2 combines with J gene TRBJ2-5, with D tentatively TRBD2 (6 bases). Trimming shortened V by 0 bases and J by 1 base, and 9 bases separated the two germline ends. The V gene's germline CDR1 is SGHAT and CDR2 FQNNGV. This CDR3 region has 15 residues. CDR3 in DNA: TGTGCCAGCAGCTTAGAGCTAGCGATCCAAGAGACCCAGTACTTC. Protein product: CASSLELAIQETQYF.

This clonotype has more than one count but fewer than ten. The chain recombines TRBV20-1 with TRBJ2-6; D unclear. V lost 3 bases to trimming and J lost 2 bases, with 2 bases between them. CDR1 and CDR2 from the germline V gene are DFQATT and SNEGSKA (reference sequence). This CDR3 has 12 amino acids. The chain's CDR3 is CSASTGANVLTF. The DNA of the CDR3 is TGCAGTGCTAGTACTGGGGCCAACGTCCTGACTTTC.

This clonotype was seen only a few times. The J gene is TRBJ2-7, the V gene TRBV28; possibly TRBD2 for D (6 bases). Trimming removed 7 bases at V and 0 bases at J, with 13 bases between. Germline-derived CDR1 and CDR2 are MDHEN and SYDVKM. The CDR3 is 14 residues long. The CDR3, as DNA: TGTGCCAGCACCCGAGGCGGGACCTCCTACGAGCAGTACTTC. The encoded protein is CASTRGGTSYEQYF.

This sequence joins TRBV14 and TRBJ1-4, with no clear D. Trimming removed 5 bases at V and 0 bases at J, with 16 bases between. Looked up from germline, CDR1 is SGHDN and CDR2 is FVKESK. The CDR3 is made up of 17 amino acids. CDR3 amino acids: CASSSSTFAATNEKLFF. The CDR3 DNA sequence: TGTGCCAGCAGCTCGTCGACATTCGCCGCAACTAATGAAAAACTGTTTTTT.

This rearrangement joins TRBV25-1 to TRBJ1-1, with 8 positions matching TRBD1. Germline CDR1 reads MGHDK; CDR2 reads SYGVNS. V shed 4 bases and J 1 base; nucleotides not matched to a gene: 5. The CDR3 runs 15 residues. The CDR3 region is CASSAYRGENTEAFF. In nucleotides, the CDR3 is TGTGCCAGCAGTGCTTACAGGGGGGAGAACACTGAAGCTTTCTTT.

This clonotype was observed a few times. The chain has TRBV12-3 or TRBV12-4 and TRBJ2-3; the D gene is possibly TRBD1 (7 bases). The CDR3 totals 15 residues. V gave up 6 bases and J gave up 2 bases, with 15 bases separating them. Here the CDR3 DNA reads TGTGCCAGCAGATTCTCAGGGGGGCACACAGATACGCAGTATTTT. It codes for CASRFSGGHTDTQYF.

This clonotype showed up just a few times. The J gene is TRBJ2-3, the V gene TRBV18, with D possibly TRBD1 on 5 matching bases. The germline V and J ends were trimmed by 2 bases and 4 bases, with 13 bases remaining between them. This CDR3 has 15 amino acids. Per the germline V gene, CDR1 is KGHSH and CDR2 is LQKENI. The CDR3 DNA reads TGTGCCAGCTCACCAAGGGCCAAAGGGGCAGATACGCAGTATTTT. This translates into CASSPRAKGADTQYF. The full variable domain, its missing parts supplied by reference TRBV18 and TRBJ2-3, is NAGVMQNPRHLVRRRGQEARLRCSPMKGHSHVYWYRQLPEEGLKFMVYLQKENIIDESGMPKERFSAEFPKEGPSILRIQQVVRGDSAAYFCASSPRAKGADTQYFGPGTRLTVL.

The gene calls are TRBV5-1 and TRBJ2-1; the match to TRBD1 covers 8 bases. The assigned J gene may be wrong: the sequence end matches TRBJ2-7 better. Looked up from germline, CDR1 is SGHRS and CDR2 is YFSETQ. The CDR3 is 14 amino acids. The CDR3 spells CASSLFQGAAEQYF. In DNA, the CDR3 is TGCGCCAGCAGCTTGTTCCAGGGGGCGGCCGAGCAGTACTTC.

This clonotype was seen more than once but under ten times. This sequence joins TRBV20-1 and TRBJ1-1, with D possibly matching TRBD1 (5 bases). V shed 0 bases and J shed 11 bases, with 10 bases lying between them. Germline lookup yields CDR1 DFQATT and CDR2 SNEGSKA (reference sequence). This CDR3 region has 11 residues. CDR3 loop: CSARDGEGAFF. CDR3 DNA: TGCAGTGCTAGAGATGGGGAGGGGGCTTTCTTT.

The chain couples TRBV2 to TRBJ1-1; TRBD1 is a possible D gene (6 bases). Germline values: CDR1 SNHLY, CDR2 FYNNEI. The CDR3 loop spans 14 amino acids. Trimming removed 11 bases from V and 0 bases from J, with 16 bases in between. The CDR3 sequence is CAARGQGMNTEAFF. Written as DNA, the CDR3 is TGTGCCGCACGGGGGCAGGGTATGAACACTGAAGCTTTCTTT.

The CDR3 loop is CATNGGTLTDTQYF. DNA for the CDR3: TGTGCCACCAATGGCGGGACTCTCACAGATACGCAGTATTTT. This chain connects TRBV24-1 to TRBJ2-3; the D gene is possibly TRBD2 (6 bases). Trimming removed 8 bases from V and 2 bases from J, with 13 bases in between. The CDR3 has 14 residues. Germline V gene lookup returns CDR1 KGHDR and CDR2 SFDVKD.

The rearrangement joins TRBV6-1 to TRBJ1-2; weak D call: TRBD1 (5 bases). CDR3 length: 15 residues. The germline V gene encodes CDR1 MNHNS and CDR2 SASEGT. Deletions cut 1 base from V and 8 bases from J, with 17 bases between. The DNA of the CDR3 is TGTGCCAGCAGTGAAGGGTCCGCGGGGGAAAGGGGCTACACCTTC. Translating gives CASSEGSAGERGYTF.

The chain joins TRBV5-1 to TRBJ2-5, with D possibly being TRBD1 or TRBD2 (6 bases each). TRBJ2-7 explains the end of the DNA better; the J call may be wrong. Per the germline V gene, CDR1 is SGHRS and CDR2 is YFSETQ. This CDR3 is built from 16 residues. The CDR3 loop reads CASSLEGGPSFYEQYF. CDR3 in DNA: TGCGCCAGCAGCTTGGAGGGGGGCCCGTCTTTTTACGAGCAGTACTTC.